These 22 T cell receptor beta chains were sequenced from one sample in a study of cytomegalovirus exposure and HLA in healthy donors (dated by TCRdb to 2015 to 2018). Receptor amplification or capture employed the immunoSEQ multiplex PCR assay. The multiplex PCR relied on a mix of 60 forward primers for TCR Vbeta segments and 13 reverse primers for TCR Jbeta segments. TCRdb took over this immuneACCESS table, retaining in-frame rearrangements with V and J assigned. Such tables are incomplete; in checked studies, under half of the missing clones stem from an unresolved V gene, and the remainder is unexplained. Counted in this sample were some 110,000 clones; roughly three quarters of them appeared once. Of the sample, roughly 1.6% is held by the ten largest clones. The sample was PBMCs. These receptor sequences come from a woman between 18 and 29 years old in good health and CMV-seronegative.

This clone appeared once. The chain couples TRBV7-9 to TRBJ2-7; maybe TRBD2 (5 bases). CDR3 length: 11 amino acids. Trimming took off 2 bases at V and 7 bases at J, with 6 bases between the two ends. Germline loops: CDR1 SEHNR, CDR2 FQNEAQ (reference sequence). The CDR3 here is CASSLRGEQYF. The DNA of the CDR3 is TGTGCCAGCAGCTTACGAGGGGAGCAGTACTTC. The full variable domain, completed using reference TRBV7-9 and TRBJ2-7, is DTGVSQNPRHKITKRGQNVTFRCDPISEHNRLYWYRQTLGQGPEFLTYFQNEAQLEKSRLLSDRFSAERPKGSFSTLEIQRTEQGDSAMYLCASSLRGEQYFGPGTRLTVT.

The CDR3 nucleotides are TGTGCCAGTAGTATAGTTGGGCACAGGGATGAAAAACTGTTTTTT. This codes for CASSIVGHRDEKLFF. V usage is TRBV19 and J usage is TRBJ1-4, with a weak D call TRBD1 (6 bases). This CDR3 spans 15 amino acids. Trimming left V 1 base short and J 6 bases short, with 12 bases between. Per germline, CDR1 LNHDA and CDR2 SQIVND (reference sequence). Full variable domain (rest looked up from reference TRBV19 and TRBJ1-4): DGGITQSPKYLFRKEGQNVTLSCEQNLNHDAMYWYRQDPGQGLRLIYYSQIVNDFQKGDIAEGYSVSREKKESFPLTVTSAQKNPTAFYLCASSIVGHRDEKLFFGSGTQLSVL.

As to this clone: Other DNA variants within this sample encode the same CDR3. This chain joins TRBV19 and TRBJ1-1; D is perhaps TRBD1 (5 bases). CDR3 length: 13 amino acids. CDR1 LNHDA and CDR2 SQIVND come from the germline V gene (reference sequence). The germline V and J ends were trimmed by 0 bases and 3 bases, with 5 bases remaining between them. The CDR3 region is CASSIDRDTEAFF. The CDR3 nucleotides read TGTGCCAGTAGTATAGACAGGGACACTGAAGCTTTCTTT.

The CDR3 loop is CASSRTFSGQETQYF. CDR3 in DNA: TGTGCCAGCAGCCGAACTTTCAGCGGGCAAGAGACCCAGTACTTC. This chain connects TRBV11-1 to TRBJ2-5; D is perhaps TRBD2 (6 bases). Trimming took 5 bases from V and 2 from J, leaving 15 bases between them. Per germline, CDR1 SGHAT and CDR2 FQDESV (reference sequence). The length of the CDR3 is 15 residues.

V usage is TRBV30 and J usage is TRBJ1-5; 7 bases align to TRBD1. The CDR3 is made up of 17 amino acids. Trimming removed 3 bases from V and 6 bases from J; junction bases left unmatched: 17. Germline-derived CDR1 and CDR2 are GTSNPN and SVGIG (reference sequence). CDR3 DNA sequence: TGTGCCTGGAGCCCCTCTCCGTCCAGGGGGGCAGGTCAGCCCCAGCATTTT. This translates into CAWSPSPSRGAGQPQHF.

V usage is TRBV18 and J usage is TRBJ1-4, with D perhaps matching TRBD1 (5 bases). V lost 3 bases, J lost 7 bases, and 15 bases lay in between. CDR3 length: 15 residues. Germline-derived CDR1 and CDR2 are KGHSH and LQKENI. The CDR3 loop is CASSPQRGKTEKLFF. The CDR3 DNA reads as TGTGCCAGCTCACCCCAACGGGGGAAAACTGAAAAACTGTTTTTT.

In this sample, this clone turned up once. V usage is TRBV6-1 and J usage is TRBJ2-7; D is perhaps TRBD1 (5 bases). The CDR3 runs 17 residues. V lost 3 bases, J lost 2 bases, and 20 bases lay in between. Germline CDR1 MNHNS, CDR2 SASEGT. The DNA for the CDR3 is TGTGCCAGCAGTGATATACTTTGGGGCGCGGTTCCCTACGAGCAGTACTTC. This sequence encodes CASSDILWGAVPYEQYF.

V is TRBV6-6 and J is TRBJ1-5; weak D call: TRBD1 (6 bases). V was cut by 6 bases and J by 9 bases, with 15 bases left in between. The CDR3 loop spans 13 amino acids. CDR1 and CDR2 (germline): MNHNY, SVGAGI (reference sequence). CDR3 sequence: CASRPTGRGPQHF. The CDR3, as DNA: TGTGCCAGCAGACCGACAGGCCGGGGGCCCCAGCATTTT.

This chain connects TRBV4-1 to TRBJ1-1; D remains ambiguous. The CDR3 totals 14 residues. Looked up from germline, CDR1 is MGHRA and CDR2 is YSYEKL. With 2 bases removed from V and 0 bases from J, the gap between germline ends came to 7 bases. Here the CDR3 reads CASSQNSVNTEAFF. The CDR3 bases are TGCGCCAGCAGCCAAAACAGTGTGAACACTGAAGCTTTCTTT.

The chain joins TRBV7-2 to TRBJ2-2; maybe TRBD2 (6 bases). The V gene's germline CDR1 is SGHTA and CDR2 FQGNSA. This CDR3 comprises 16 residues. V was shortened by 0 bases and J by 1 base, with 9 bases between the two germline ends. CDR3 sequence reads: CASSLAAGLNTGELFF. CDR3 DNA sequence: TGTGCCAGCAGCTTAGCGGCGGGACTGAACACCGGGGAGCTGTTTTTT.

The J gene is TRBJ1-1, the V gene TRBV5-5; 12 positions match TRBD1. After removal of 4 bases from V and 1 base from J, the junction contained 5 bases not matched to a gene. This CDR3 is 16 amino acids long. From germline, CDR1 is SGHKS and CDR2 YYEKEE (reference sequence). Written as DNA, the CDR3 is TGTGCCAGCAGCACGGGACAGGGGGCATCGAACACTGAAGCTTTCTTT. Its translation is CASSTGQGASNTEAFF.

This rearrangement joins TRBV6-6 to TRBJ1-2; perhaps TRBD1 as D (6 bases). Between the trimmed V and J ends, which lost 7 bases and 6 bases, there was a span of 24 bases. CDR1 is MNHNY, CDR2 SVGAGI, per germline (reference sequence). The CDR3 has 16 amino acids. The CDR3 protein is CASTSPLNQGSDGYTF. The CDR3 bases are TGTGCCAGCACCTCTCCCCTCAACCAGGGGTCTGATGGCTACACCTTC.

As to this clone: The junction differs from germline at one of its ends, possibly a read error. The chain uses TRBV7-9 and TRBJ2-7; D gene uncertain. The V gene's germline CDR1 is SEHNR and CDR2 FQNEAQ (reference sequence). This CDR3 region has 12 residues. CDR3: CSSSPSSYEQYF. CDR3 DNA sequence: TGTTCCAGCAGCCCGAGCTCCTACGAGCAGTACTTC.

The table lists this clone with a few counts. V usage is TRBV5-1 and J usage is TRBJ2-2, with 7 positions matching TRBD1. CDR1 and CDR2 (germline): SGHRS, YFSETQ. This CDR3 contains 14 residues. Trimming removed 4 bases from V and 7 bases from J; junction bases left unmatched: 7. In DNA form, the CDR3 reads TGCGCCAGCAGCGCAATGCAGGGGGACGGGGAGCTGTTTTTT. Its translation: CASSAMQGDGELFF. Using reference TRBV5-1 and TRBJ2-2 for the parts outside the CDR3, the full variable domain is KAGVTQTPRYLIKTRGQQVTLSCSPISGHRSVSWYQQTPGQGLQFLFEYFSETQRNKGNFPGRFSGRQFSNSRSEMNVSTLELGDSALYLCASSAMQGDGELFFGEGSRLTVL.

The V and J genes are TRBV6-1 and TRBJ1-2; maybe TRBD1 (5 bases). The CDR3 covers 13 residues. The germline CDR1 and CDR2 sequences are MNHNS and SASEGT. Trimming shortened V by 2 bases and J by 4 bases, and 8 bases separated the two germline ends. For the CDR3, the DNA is TGTGCCAGCAGTGAACAGGGAGGCTATGGCTACACCTTC. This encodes CASSEQGGYGYTF.

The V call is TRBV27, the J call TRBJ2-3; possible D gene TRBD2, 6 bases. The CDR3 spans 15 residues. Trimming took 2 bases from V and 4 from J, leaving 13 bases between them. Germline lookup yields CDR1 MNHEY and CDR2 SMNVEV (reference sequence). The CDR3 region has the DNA TGTGCCAGCAGTTTAGGCAGCGGGCGGGCAGATACGCAGTATTTT. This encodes CASSLGSGRADTQYF.

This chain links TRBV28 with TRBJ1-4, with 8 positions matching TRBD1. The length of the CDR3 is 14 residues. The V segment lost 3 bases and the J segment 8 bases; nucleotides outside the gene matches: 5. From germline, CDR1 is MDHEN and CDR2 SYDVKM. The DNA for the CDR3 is TGTGCCAGCAGTTTGGACAGGGTCGGGGAAAAACTGTTTTTT. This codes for CASSLDRVGEKLFF. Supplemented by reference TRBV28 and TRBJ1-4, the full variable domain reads DVKVTQSSRYLVKRTGEKVFLECVQDMDHENMFWYRQDPGLGLRLIYFSYDVKMKEKGDIPEGYSVSREKKERFSLILESASTNQTSMYLCASSLDRVGEKLFFGSGTQLSVL.

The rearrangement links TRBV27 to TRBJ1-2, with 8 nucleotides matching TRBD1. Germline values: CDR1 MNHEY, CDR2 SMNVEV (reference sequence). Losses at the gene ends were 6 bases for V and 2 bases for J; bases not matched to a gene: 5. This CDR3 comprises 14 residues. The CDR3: CASSWTGTNYGYTF. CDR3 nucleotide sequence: TGTGCCAGCAGCTGGACAGGGACCAACTATGGCTACACCTTC.

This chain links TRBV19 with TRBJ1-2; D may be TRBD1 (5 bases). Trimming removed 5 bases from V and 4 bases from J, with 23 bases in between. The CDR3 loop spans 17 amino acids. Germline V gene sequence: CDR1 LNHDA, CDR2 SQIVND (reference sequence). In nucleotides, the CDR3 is TGTGCCAGTAGTGACGGGGACTCGCGATTGGGTGTCTATGGCTACACCTTC. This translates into CASSDGDSRLGVYGYTF.

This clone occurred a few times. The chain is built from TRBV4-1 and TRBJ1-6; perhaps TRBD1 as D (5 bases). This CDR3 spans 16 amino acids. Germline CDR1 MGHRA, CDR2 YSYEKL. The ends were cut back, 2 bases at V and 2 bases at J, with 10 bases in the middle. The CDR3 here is CASSQQQAAYNSPLHF. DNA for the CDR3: TGCGCCAGCAGCCAACAACAGGCAGCCTATAATTCACCCCTCCACTTT.

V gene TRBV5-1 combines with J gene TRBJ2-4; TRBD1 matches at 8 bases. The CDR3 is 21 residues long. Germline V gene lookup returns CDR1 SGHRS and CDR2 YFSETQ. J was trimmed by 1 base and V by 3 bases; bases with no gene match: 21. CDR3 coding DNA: TGCGCCAGCAGCTCCTCGCCGCAGGGGGCTAGCGAGCGGATGGCCAAAAACATTCAGTACTTC. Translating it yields CASSSSPQGASERMAKNIQYF.

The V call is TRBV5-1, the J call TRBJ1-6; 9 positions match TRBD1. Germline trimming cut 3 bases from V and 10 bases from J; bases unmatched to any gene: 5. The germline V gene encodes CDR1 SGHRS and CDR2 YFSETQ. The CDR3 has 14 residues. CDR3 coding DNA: TGCGCCAGCAGCTCGGGACAGGGTAGATCACCCCTCCACTTT. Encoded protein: CASSSGQGRSPLHF.